Reported below is one TCR beta chain. Its antigen is currently not known. Within one base of it there is no much larger clone, and no base qualities were kept. TCRbeta CDR3 regions were amplified from genomic DNA using the immunoSEQ Assay, a bias-controlled multiplex PCR. The paper's processing steps were these. Nucleated cell counts per sample were estimated from amplification of reference gene primers within the assay. To quantify the absolute abundance of each unique TCRbeta CDR3 rearrangement, sequence reads were collapsed and filtered. Productive Simpson clonality was computed per sample as the square root of Simpson's diversity index over productive rearrangements. In its TCRdb copy, this immuneACCESS table keeps in-frame sequences only and misses some clones. Where compared with another copy, unresolved V genes explain less than half of these, and the others have no known cause. That table gives V, J and clone size, and the DNA gave D and trimming. The sample records roughly 100,000 clones, nearly 90% of which are singletons. Together, the top ten hold 5% to 6.5% of the sample.

V lost 0 bases and J lost 3 bases, and the count of bases not matched to a germline gene is 2. In the germline V gene, CDR1 corresponds to SGDLS and CDR2 to YYNGEE. Spanning cysteine to phenylalanine, the CDR3 consists of 16 amino acids. Kept here is only the CDR3 DNA, which spans 48 bases and is read in frame from base 1. The sample is drawn from a study of blood T cell repertoires in COVID-19 (dated by TCRdb to the early 2020s). Broadly, across the study: Samples covering the acute and convalescent phases of COVID-19 were provided by collaborators in the United States, Italy and Spain. The sample metadata nearly always contained a de-identified subject ID, COVID-19 status, age in years and sex. The material from the prospective study consisted of cDNA or gDNA derived from T cells, B-cell-depleted T cells, or PBMCs. Where available, HLA class I and class II types were taken from metadata supplied by the sample provider and were not determined by assay-based typing. Deeply sampled blood TCRbeta repertoires from subjects exposed to, actively infected with, or recovered from COVID-19 were included in the dataset. A freely available public database, intended as a resource for researchers studying the immune response to SARS-CoV-2, is where the repertoires were released. The samples were drawn from the first 160 participants of the ongoing ImmuneRACE study and from 1,254 subjects provided by 6 global collaborators.

The research as a whole found: Clinical and demographic metadata were provided uncurated, with the amount varying by source and participant.

Each collaborating institution followed its own protocols to collect whole blood in K2EDTA tubes. For TCRbeta analysis, collaborators shipped samples as frozen whole blood, isolated PBMCs, or DNA extracted from either of those sample types. The chain is encoded by TRBV9 joined to TRBJ2-5; 13 middle bases align to TRBD2. The clonotype originates from a woman of 80 years or more with active COVID-19. The sample was peripheral blood. CDR3 region: CASSVGLAGGEETQYF. In nucleotides, the sequence is TGTGCCAGCAGCGTAGGACTAGCGGGAGGAGAAGAGACCCAGTACTTC.